Given below is one TCR beta chain in context. The CDR3 is made up of 15 amino acids. The germline V gene encodes CDR1 MNHEY and CDR2 SVGAGI. V shed 6 bases and J shed 0 bases, with 11 bases lying between them. Libraries were prepared by immunoSEQ multiplex PCR; TCRdb keeps only in-frame clonotypes and omits some of them. The repertoire includes nearly 80,000 clones, roughly 89% of them detected once, and 4% to 6% sits in the top ten. These data are taken from a study of blood T cell repertoires in COVID-19. Sequenced input: peripheral blood. The sequence was obtained from a woman older than 75 with active or convalescent COVID-19. The chain couples TRBV6-5 to TRBJ2-2, with D unclear. The CDR3 DNA sequence: TGTGCCAGCAGACTAAACTACGCGAACACCGGGGAGCTGTTTTTT. This gives the protein CASRLNYANTGELFF.